The next 9 T cell receptor beta chains were all read from a single sample in a study of cytomegalovirus exposure and HLA in healthy donors. Primers for the PCR totalled 60 Vbeta and 13 Jbeta. Libraries were prepared by immunoSEQ multiplex PCR; TCRdb keeps only in-frame clonotypes and omits some of them. In the table there are about 190,000 clones, around four fifths of which are singletons. The sequenced sample was PBMCs. The receptors were sampled from a woman aged 45 to 65 in good health and CMV-seropositive.

The chain uses TRBV4-1 and TRBJ2-3; 11 bases agree with TRBD2. The CDR3 totals 18 residues. V lost 0 bases, J lost 0 bases, and 5 bases stayed unmatched. CDR1 and CDR2 (germline): MGHRA, YSYEKL. CDR3 amino acids: CASSQDGLAGVSTDTQYF. In DNA, the CDR3 is TGCGCCAGCAGCCAAGATGGACTAGCGGGTGTAAGCACAGATACGCAGTATTTT.

The rearrangement links TRBV18 to TRBJ1-2; a possible D gene is TRBD1 (6 bases). Germline assignment: CDR1 KGHSH and CDR2 LQKENI. CDR3 length: 13 residues. V dropped 3 bases and J dropped 7 bases, with 12 bases sitting between them. CDR3 amino acids: CASSPLQGAGYTF. DNA for the CDR3: TGTGCCAGCTCACCGCTACAGGGTGCTGGCTACACCTTC.

V gene TRBV25-1 combines with J gene TRBJ1-2; 9 bases map to TRBD1. Germline CDR1 and CDR2: MGHDK and SYGVNS. The V segment lost 3 bases and the J segment 2 bases; nucleotides outside the gene matches: 4. The length of the CDR3 is 15 residues. CDR3 nucleotide sequence: TGTGCCAGCAGTGACCGACAGGGGGGGAACTATGGCTACACCTTC. Translating gives CASSDRQGGNYGYTF.

The chain has TRBV9 and TRBJ1-3, with D perhaps matching TRBD1 (5 bases). This CDR3 contains 14 residues. In germline, CDR1 is SGDLS, CDR2 YYNGEE. Between the trimmed V and J ends, which lost 0 bases and 4 bases, there was a span of 8 bases. The CDR3 DNA reads as TGTGCCAGCAGCGTAGCCAGACAGGGAAACACCATATATTTT. This translates into CASSVARQGNTIYF.

This chain connects TRBV7-9 to TRBJ1-4; 7 bases are shared with TRBD1. The CDR3 spans 14 residues. In germline, CDR1 is SEHNR, CDR2 FQNEAQ (reference sequence). J was trimmed by 4 bases and V by 1 base; bases with no gene match: 0. This CDR3 is CASSLDRGNEKLFF. DNA for the CDR3: TGTGCCAGCAGCTTAGACAGGGGTAATGAAAAACTGTTTTTT.

This clone has a single count. Other DNA variants within this sample encode the same CDR3. This chain uses TRBV5-1 with TRBJ1-1; 8 nucleotides line up with TRBD1. CDR1 and CDR2 from the germline V gene are SGHRS and YFSETQ. This CDR3 comprises 14 residues. The trim removed 4 bases at V and 5 bases at J, leaving 7 bases unmatched. The DNA for the CDR3 is TGCGCCAGCAGCGCCGCCGGGACAGGTACTGAAGCTTTCTTT. Its translation is CASSAAGTGTEAFF.

The genes are TRBV5-4 and TRBJ2-1; 11 bases match TRBD2. V was pared by 4 bases and J by 0 bases, with 6 bases of the junction left unmatched. The length of the CDR3 is 17 residues. Germline V lookup: CDR1 SGHNT, CDR2 YYREEE (reference sequence). Here the CDR3 reads CASSTSGGQSSYNEQFF. The CDR3 DNA follows: TGTGCCAGCAGCACTAGCGGGGGTCAGAGCTCCTACAATGAGCAGTTCTTC.

This clone was recorded only once. The rearrangement joins TRBV19 to TRBJ2-7; TRBD1 aligns across 8 bases. With 3 bases clipped from V and 9 bases from J, the junction kept 10 bases outside the gene matches. Germline V gives CDR1 LNHDA, CDR2 SQIVND (reference sequence). The CDR3 runs to 14 residues. The CDR3, as DNA: TGTGCCAGTAGTATGACCAGGGGGCGGTCTCGGCAGTACTTC. It specifies CASSMTRGRSRQYF.

V and J are TRBV7-3 and TRBJ2-3; 7 bases line up with TRBD2. This CDR3 contains 14 residues. Trimming took 4 bases from V and 0 from J; bases not matched to a gene: 1. Per germline, CDR1 SGHTA and CDR2 FQGTGA. Written as DNA, the CDR3 is TGTGCCAGCAGCTCCGGGGGGAGCACAGATACGCAGTATTTT. Translated, it gives CASSSGGSTDTQYF.